The sequence of this T cell receptor (beta chain) was determined in a study of cytomegalovirus exposure and HLA in healthy donors (TCRdb year 2017). General notes on the study: According to an earlier analysis of 550 to 700 of the donors, about 170 million T cells yielded some 110 million unique TCR beta sequences and more than 250 Gb of sequence data. An early release that covered several hundred HLA-typed donors contained approximately 300 gigabases of sequencing data and around 80 million unique TCR sequences. The genetic ancestry cluster associated with self-reported Caucasian donors included about 81% of the 398 genotyped donors. The study aimed to test whether signatures of past pathogen exposure could be identified by cataloging public T cell receptors. The study profiled the T cell repertoires of around 700 subjects by immunosequencing and related them to cytomegalovirus serostatus. A separate validation cohort of about 110 different subjects was used in addition to the roughly 640-subject first cohort. The study combined high-throughput TCR immunosequencing, statistical association of individual TCRs with disease status, and machine learning to predict cytomegalovirus infection status. A later analysis re-examined previously published TCR beta repertoires from about 670 donors and added high-resolution HLA genotyping to investigate patterns of TCR occurrence. Rather than drawing on any new phenotypic data, the later analysis identified candidate immune exposures from TCR beta sequences and the way those sequences occurred across donors. An earlier analysis of 450 to 750 of the donors used high-throughput TCR beta sequencing to judge whether each TCR beta V gene segment behaved as functional or pseudogenic. Donor age, sex, ethnicity and CMV serostatus were compiled alongside the repertoire data. A later genetic analysis used genome-wide SNP genotypes for 398 of the 666 donors, treating that subset as a discovery cohort. All discovery cohort repertoires had been generated using a single sequencing platform. Class I and class II HLA loci were covered by the typing at four-digit resolution. Typing coverage varied by locus: roughly 629-640 donors for A, B, C, DRB1 and DQB1; approximately 500 for DQA1; around 570 for DPA1; approximately 450 for DPB1. Four or five DR-DQ haplotypes were treated as single units for association and clustering because of strong linkage in the cohort. Among about 400 genotyped donors of the cohort, an average of approximately 240,000 unique TCR beta nucleotide sequences was sequenced per donor, of which about 19% were non-productive. On the study overall, not on this receptor specifically: Correlated functional status among segregating V segments might be attributable to linkage disequilibrium, but an unknown experimental factor could not be ruled out. Because HLA typing was missing for some donors at each locus, association tests included only the typed subset. Some IMGT-functional V segments, including TRBV6-2 and TRBV6-3, could not be distinguished by the 87-base-pair reads and were therefore excluded. According to a later analysis, most CMV-associated TCR beta chains appeared to be HLA-restricted, and the HLA associations seemed to be driven largely by CMV exposure. When HLA alleles, especially DR and DQ, strongly co-occurred, TCR associations were difficult to assign to individual alleles. Several of the top co-occurrence clusters appeared to be linked to parvovirus B19, influenza, CMV and Epstein-Barr virus, according to a later analysis. At a false discovery rate of 0.05, a later analysis linked around 17,000 TCR beta sequences to specific HLA alleles. In vitro tests confirmed that a few of the cytomegalovirus-associated TCR beta chains recognize cytomegalovirus antigens. A further reported finding was that TCR beta sequences accurately predicted the HLA-A and HLA-B alleles for most subjects in the first cohort. The sequencing pipeline was judged likely to have produced a cluster of highly shared sequence variants as a technical artifact. The presence/absence analyses assumed that sequencing depth was roughly uniform across donors, and that assumption may not be true. For the cohort, immune exposure information was limited to CMV serostatus. In the study, approximately 160 TCR beta chains were listed as associated with cytomegalovirus. The classifier was reported to diagnose cytomegalovirus status with high specificity and sensitivity in both the original cohort and the validation cohort. In a later analysis, HLA-associated TCR beta chains showed more clonal expansion and lower generation probabilities than non-associated chains that were equally common. The earlier analysis of 450 to 700 of the donors excluded 15 to 20 rarely observed V segments, including chromosome 9 orphons, because counts were too low. Most TCR sequences were seen in very few donors, while some public TCRs were found in many individuals. The cohort was sequenced for TCR beta chains only, and without alpha or paired-chain data the features that could be detected were limited. In a later analysis, the rate of TCR association differed among HLA loci, with DRB1 alleles having the most associated TCRs and HLA-C alleles having the fewest. It was suggested by the authors that the approach could potentially be generalized to other disease states and immunological phenotypes. An association between a missense DCLRE1C variant and V-gene and J-gene trimming of TCR beta chains was found in a later genetic analysis and replicated in an independent cohort. An earlier analysis of several hundred of the donors showed that most TCR beta V segments appeared in productive rearrangements either about 87% or about 30% of the time, which broadly matched IMGT annotations. According to a later genetic analysis, donors in an Asian-associated ancestry cluster had fewer N-insertions in productive TCRs than the roughly 670-donor mean.

In total, approximately 700 healthy bone marrow donors made up the cohort. At the time of sampling, every cohort member was nominally healthy, though immune exposures that went unrecorded were likely present. The donor tested CMV seronegative and was one of the 352 seronegative cohort members. A peripheral blood sample was collected from each donor, and TCR beta sequencing was performed on peripheral blood mononuclear cells. The Qiagen DNeasy Blood Extraction Kit was used to extract genomic DNA from the blood cell samples. From the cysteine through the phenylalanine, the CDR3 covers 14 amino acids. The sequence is cut down to CDR3 DNA, 42 bases in frame from base 1. For this chain, trimming is 5 bases at the V end and 4 bases at the J end, and the number of junction bases without a gene match is 8. Reading the germline V gene gives CDR1 MDHEN and CDR2 SYDVKM. This clone has a handful of counts. Its binding antigen is unknown. No clone much larger than this one lies a single base away; base qualities are absent.

Libraries were made using the immunoSEQ multiplex PCR assay. A mixture of 60 forward primers for TCR Vbeta segments and 13 reverse primers for TCR Jbeta segments was used in the multiplex PCR. Amplification of the CDR3 region of rearranged TCR beta genes was performed with a multiplex PCR assay on genomic DNA. On the Illumina HiSeq System, the amplified TCR beta libraries were sequenced as 87-base-pair reads. The published analysis was carried out like this. A later analysis tallied around 87 million unique TCR beta chains across the 700 or so repertoires, and approximately 11 million of those chains were shared by two or more donors. Raw reads were error-corrected and collapsed into unique sequences with a nearest-neighbor algorithm that merged closely related sequences to remove PCR and sequencing errors. V, D and J gene segments were assigned by aligning CDR3 sequences to IMGT reference sequences. Each retained sequence needed at least a six-nucleotide match to both a V gene segment and a J gene segment. Rearrangements were classified as productive when the CDR3 lacked stop codons and remained in frame with V and J, and all other rearrangements were classified as non-productive. CDR3 was defined according to IMGT convention as the region running from the second conserved V-encoded cysteine to the conserved J-encoded phenylalanine. The earlier analysis of about 620 of the donors excluded sequences that lacked an unambiguous match to a single V gene segment. An earlier analysis of around 600 of the donors classified V segments as functional when productive rearrangements were above 56.7% and as segregating when the standard deviation between donors was above 5%. A statistical classification framework was built for diagnosing cytomegalovirus status from the catalog of TCR beta chain sequences. V and J gene assignment, in a later analysis, came from comparing TCR nucleotide sequences with IMGT/GENE-DB human TR gene sequences. A later analysis assigned CDR3 sequences and most-parsimonious VDJ recombination scenarios with the TCRdist pipeline. A later analysis defined each TCR beta chain by its CDR3 amino acid sequence plus V-gene family, and excluded reads lacking a unique V-gene family. As a way to deal with suspected cross-contamination and a sequencing artifact, a later analysis dropped nearly 600 nucleotide sequences that were highly shared and had low generation probability. In a later analysis, a clonal expansion index was calculated for each public chain from normalized within-repertoire ranks of inferred template counts. Generation probabilities in a later analysis came from a VDJ recombination model fitted to out-of-frame rearrangements, and those results were checked against IGoR. In a later analysis, TCR-TCR, TCR-HLA and TCR-CMV co-occurrence was scored with hypergeometric tests, and a repertoire-size bias correction was applied to TCR pairs. To estimate false discovery rates, a later analysis permuted the HLA or CMV assignments 20 times. In a later analysis, co-occurring TCRs were grouped using DBSCAN, with TCRdist sequence similarity added in when clustering inside HLA-allele-positive subsets. Co-occurrence clustering excluded repertoires with fewer than 30,000 or more than 120,000 public chains, plus five with anomalous nucleotide sharing. TCRdb retrieved this table from immuneACCESS and kept in-frame rearrangements only. Not all clones are present; in checked studies, unresolved V genes account for under half, and no reason is known for the remainder. For V, J and clone size, that table is used; D and trimming come from the DNA. The sample yields some 110,000 clones; 70% to 80% were counted once. The ten largest clones add up to over 1.5% of the sample.

The clonotype was recovered from a woman between 18 and 29 years old in good health and CMV-seronegative. The sequencing sample was made of PBMCs. Recombination linked TRBV28 to TRBJ2-7; 7 of the junction bases match TRBD1. The bases read TGTGCCAGCAGTCCCAATACAGGGGTGTACGAGCAGTACTTC. Its product reads: CASSPNTGVYEQYF. With all but the CDR3 taken from the reference TRBV28 and TRBJ2-7 genes, the full variable domain is: DVKVTQSSRYLVKRTGEKVFLECVQDMDHENMFWYRQDPGLGLRLIYFSYDVKMKEKGDIPEGYSVSREKKERFSLILESASTNQTSMYLCASSPNTGVYEQYFGPGTRLTVT.